These 26 T cell receptor beta chains share one sample of origin, sequenced in a study of cytomegalovirus exposure and HLA in healthy donors. 13 Jbeta primers and 60 Vbeta primers were used for the PCR. Clones were sequenced by immunoSEQ multiplex PCR, and TCRdb holds only the in-frame ones, with some missing. Among 150,000 or so clones listed, roughly four fifths were seen once. Source material: PBMCs. These receptors were collected from a man aged 45 to 65 in good health and CMV-seropositive.

The chain joins TRBV28 to TRBJ1-1; 9 bases match TRBD1. The CDR3 has 15 residues. Germline lookup yields CDR1 MDHEN and CDR2 SYDVKM. J gave up 7 bases and V 2 bases, and 8 bases lay outside the gene matches. CDR3 sequence (DNA): TGTGCCAGCAGTTTAGTCCTCGGGACAGGGTATGAAGCTTTCTTT. Its translation is CASSLVLGTGYEAFF.

The V call is TRBV5-1, the J call TRBJ1-6, with 12 bases identical to TRBD1. The V segment lost 4 bases and the J segment 10 bases; nucleotides outside the gene matches: 12. Germline V gene data show CDR1 as SGHRS and CDR2 as YFSETQ. The CDR3 spans 17 residues. The DNA for the CDR3 is TGCGCCAGCAGCAACCAGGGACAGGGGGCGCCAGGGTCACCCCTCCACTTT. Its protein product is CASSNQGQGAPGSPLHF.

This rearrangement joins TRBV27 to TRBJ2-1; no definite D call. Trimming took off 5 bases at V and 9 bases at J, with 20 bases between the two ends. Looked up from germline, CDR1 is MNHEY and CDR2 is SMNVEV (reference sequence). This CDR3 is 15 amino acids long. For the CDR3, the DNA is TGTGCCAGCAGTCGCACCGGGTTCAATGTTGGTGAGCAGTTCTTC. Protein sequence: CASSRTGFNVGEQFF.

CDR3 DNA: TGTGCCGCGAGATTAATCGGGGACACTGAAGCTTTCTTT. Translated, it gives CAARLIGDTEAFF. J is TRBJ1-1 and V is TRBV7-9; D call uncertain. The V and J ends lost 11 bases and 3 bases respectively, with 16 bases between them. CDR1 is SEHNR and CDR2 is FQNEAQ in the germline V gene (reference sequence). This CDR3 comprises 13 residues.

The V call is TRBV30, the J call TRBJ2-2; 7 bases line up with TRBD2. Germline assignment: CDR1 GTSNPN and CDR2 SVGIG (reference sequence). The CDR3 length is 14 residues. The CDR3: CGSMWRENPGELFF. Written as DNA, the CDR3 is TGTGGAAGTATGTGGCGGGAGAATCCCGGGGAGCTGTTTTTT.

This clone was recorded a few times. The chain links TRBV9 to TRBJ2-3; 7 bases match TRBD2. The CDR3 sequence is 14 residues long. V lost 6 bases, J lost 2 bases, and 6 bases stayed unmatched. Germline V gene sequence: CDR1 SGDLS, CDR2 YYNGEE. The CDR3, as DNA: TGTGCCAGCATGGGCGGGAGACCCACAGATACGCAGTATTTT. It codes for CASMGGRPTDTQYF.

The chain carries TRBV7-2 and TRBJ1-1; perhaps TRBD1 as D (6 bases). V lost 5 bases and J 4 bases, leaving 14 bases between the germline ends. Germline loops: CDR1 SGHTA, CDR2 FQGNSA. This CDR3 contains 14 residues. CDR3 protein: CASSVNRVSTEAFF. CDR3 DNA sequence: TGTGCCAGCAGCGTAAACAGGGTGTCCACTGAAGCTTTCTTT.

The chain recombines TRBV2 with TRBJ2-1; 7 bases match TRBD2. CDR3 size: 16 residues. V shed 0 bases and J 8 bases; nucleotides not matched to a gene: 10. Germline CDR1 reads SNHLY; CDR2 reads FYNNEI. The CDR3 region is CASSEAGREGRYEQFF. The DNA for the CDR3 is TGTGCCAGCAGTGAAGCGGGAAGGGAGGGGCGGTATGAGCAGTTCTTC.

This chain connects TRBV28 to TRBJ2-2, with 8 nucleotides matching TRBD1. The V gene end was trimmed by 5 bases and the J gene end by 0 bases; junction bases not matched to a gene: 5. The CDR3 sequence is 16 residues long. In germline, CDR1 is MDHEN, CDR2 SYDVKM. The CDR3 sequence: CASSAGGLTNTGELFF. The CDR3 nucleotides are TGTGCCAGCAGTGCAGGGGGCTTAACGAACACCGGGGAGCTGTTTTTT.

The chain carries TRBV4-3 and TRBJ2-5, with no clear D. V was cut by 1 base and J by 7 bases, with 13 bases left in between. The CDR3 covers 14 residues. Germline V gene sequence: CDR1 LGHNA, CDR2 YSLEER. CDR3 DNA: TGCGCCAGCAGCCAAGGCCCCCCAGCGCGGACCCAGTACTTC. Translated, it gives CASSQGPPARTQYF.

This chain links TRBV18 with TRBJ2-1, with TRBD2 identical over 9 bases. V shed 3 bases and J 8 bases; nucleotides not matched to a gene: 5. The CDR3 has 14 residues. Germline V CDR1 and CDR2: KGHSH, LQKENI. CDR3 amino acids: CASSPAGGPYEQFF. The CDR3 bases are TGTGCCAGCTCACCGGCGGGAGGGCCTTATGAGCAGTTCTTC.

The CDR3 sequence: CASSEFRVSYEQYF. In nucleotides, the CDR3 is TGTGCCAGCAGTGAATTTCGGGTCTCCTACGAGCAGTACTTC. V is TRBV6-1 and J is TRBJ2-5; D not resolved. The J call may not be correct, given that the DNA end is closer to TRBJ2-7. The CDR3 sequence is 14 residues long. Germline lookup yields CDR1 MNHNS and CDR2 SASEGT.

The rearrangement joins TRBV5-1 to TRBJ2-1, with a weak D call TRBD2 (5 bases). The CDR3 loop spans 12 amino acids. Trimming took off 4 bases at V and 7 bases at J, with 9 bases between the two ends. Germline V lookup: CDR1 SGHRS, CDR2 YFSETQ. CDR3 in amino acids: CASSDERNEQFF. Written as DNA, the CDR3 is TGCGCCAGCAGCGATGAGCGGAATGAGCAGTTCTTC.

The V call is TRBV6-5, the J call TRBJ2-3; tentative D call: TRBD1 (6 bases). The CDR3 has 14 residues. The V end lost 2 bases, the J end lost 1 base, and 7 bases lay between the germline ends. Germline values: CDR1 MNHEY, CDR2 SVGAGI. The DNA for the CDR3 is TGTGCCAGCAGTTACCGGACAGGCACAGATACGCAGTATTTT. Residues: CASSYRTGTDTQYF.

This clone was found a few times. This chain connects TRBV6-1 to TRBJ1-5, with 8 bases aligning to TRBD1. The CDR3 runs to 16 residues. V lost 4 bases and J lost 2; bases outside the gene matches: 7. CDR1 MNHNS and CDR2 SASEGT come from the germline V gene. CDR3 loop: CASSVYRGTGNQPQHF. CDR3 coding DNA: TGTGCCAGCAGTGTCTACAGGGGGACGGGCAATCAGCCCCAGCATTTT.

This chain connects TRBV19 to TRBJ1-4, with a weak D call TRBD1 (6 bases). CDR3 length: 13 amino acids. CDR1 and CDR2 from the germline V gene are LNHDA and SQIVND (reference sequence). Deletions cut 10 bases from V and 0 bases from J, with 9 bases between. The DNA of the CDR3 is TGTGCCACCAGGGGTGCAACTAATGAAAAACTGTTTTTT. It codes for CATRGATNEKLFF. Full variable domain (outside the CDR3, taken from reference TRBV19 and TRBJ1-4): DGGITQSPKYLFRKEGQNVTLSCEQNLNHDAMYWYRQDPGQGLRLIYYSQIVNDFQKGDIAEGYSVSREKKESFPLTVTSAQKNPTAFYLCATRGATNEKLFFGSGTQLSVL.

The J gene is TRBJ1-3, the V gene TRBV6-5; 9 bases fit TRBD1. Germline V gene lookup returns CDR1 MNHEY and CDR2 SVGAGI. This CDR3 is built from 13 residues. The junction had 4 bases not matched to a gene; V was cut back by 10 bases and J by 3 bases. CDR3 DNA: TGTGCCAACAGACAGGGGGGTGGAAACACCATATATTTT. Protein product: CANRQGGGNTIYF.

The chain couples TRBV5-6 to TRBJ2-3, with TRBD2 identical over 8 bases. Germline V gene sequence: CDR1 SGHDT, CDR2 YYEEEE. The CDR3 totals 15 residues. J gave up 1 base and V 2 bases, and 3 bases lay outside the gene matches. The CDR3 nucleotides read TGTGCCAGCAGCTTTCAGGGACTAGGCACAGATACGCAGTATTTT. This translates into CASSFQGLGTDTQYF.

This clone was detected only once. This chain connects TRBV7-2 to TRBJ2-3; 8 bases are shared with TRBD2. CDR3 size: 14 residues. CDR1 is SGHTA and CDR2 is FQGNSA in the germline V gene. The J segment lost 2 bases and the V segment lost 6 bases, leaving 4 bases of the junction unmatched. The CDR3: CASRPGGITDTQYF. For the CDR3, the DNA is TGTGCCAGCAGACCGGGGGGGATCACAGATACGCAGTATTTT.

The chain joins TRBV28 to TRBJ2-7; D possibly corresponds to TRBD1 (6 bases). With 6 bases removed from V and 2 bases from J, the gap between germline ends came to 14 bases. This CDR3 has 14 amino acids. The germline gives CDR1 MDHEN, CDR2 SYDVKM. CDR3 sequence reads: CASSPGTHPYEQYF. The CDR3 nucleotides are TGTGCCAGCAGCCCCGGGACACATCCCTACGAGCAGTACTTC.

There are a few counts of this clone. This sequence joins TRBV2 and TRBJ1-2; D remains ambiguous. The CDR3 is 13 residues long. The V end was cut by 3 bases, the J end by 2 bases, with 7 bases between. Germline assignment: CDR1 SNHLY and CDR2 FYNNEI. The CDR3 region is CASSDRVNYGYTF. CDR3 DNA sequence: TGTGCCAGCAGTGATCGGGTCAACTATGGCTACACCTTC.

A remark on this clone: One end of the junction varies from germline; a read error may be responsible. This rearrangement joins TRBV4-1 to TRBJ1-2; a weak D match, TRBD1 (5 bases). Germline V gene sequence: CDR1 MGHRA, CDR2 YSYEKL. The CDR3 is 12 residues long. The DNA for the CDR3 is TGCGCCAGCAGCCAGCCCCCGGACACTCACCACTTC. This translates into CASSQPPDTHHF.

This chain joins TRBV6-4 and TRBJ2-3; 9 positions match TRBD2. The V gene end was trimmed by 2 bases and the J gene end by 4 bases; junction bases not matched to a gene: 4. This CDR3 comprises 15 residues. Per the germline V gene, CDR1 is MRHNA and CDR2 is SNTAGT. CDR3 bases: TGTGCCAGCAGTGACAAAAGCGGGGGGTCAGATACGCAGTATTTT. It is translated as CASSDKSGGSDTQYF.

The chain couples TRBV18 to TRBJ1-1; D call uncertain. The CDR3 contains 14 residues. In germline, CDR1 is KGHSH, CDR2 LQKENI. The V and J ends lost 3 bases and 4 bases respectively, with 12 bases between them. The CDR3 DNA reads TGTGCCAGCTCACCGTCGACTATCGGCACTGAAGCTTTCTTT. Protein: CASSPSTIGTEAFF. The whole variable domain, remainder taken from reference TRBV18 and TRBJ1-1, is NAGVMQNPRHLVRRRGQEARLRCSPMKGHSHVYWYRQLPEEGLKFMVYLQKENIIDESGMPKERFSAEFPKEGPSILRIQQVVRGDSAAYFCASSPSTIGTEAFFGQGTRLTVV.

The rearrangement uses TRBV11-2 and TRBJ2-7; TRBD2 matches at 12 bases. Germline assignment: CDR1 SGHAT and CDR2 FQNNGV. V trimming: 5 bases; J trimming: 2 bases; junction bases outside the gene matches: 1. The length of the CDR3 is 14 residues. This CDR3 reads CASSLAGGPYEQYF. The CDR3 DNA follows: TGTGCCAGCAGCCTAGCGGGAGGGCCCTACGAGCAGTACTTC.

J is TRBJ1-4 and V is TRBV28, with D unresolved. Looked up from germline, CDR1 is MDHEN and CDR2 is SYDVKM. V was shortened by 11 bases and J by 2 bases, with 12 bases between the two germline ends. This CDR3 has 13 residues. The CDR3: CAGGGGTNEKLFF. CDR3 nucleotides: TGTGCCGGAGGTGGTGGTACTAATGAAAAACTGTTTTTT.